The 5 T cell receptor beta chains reported below all come from one sample, sequenced in a study of blood T cells in healthy people across ages. Together with a sample-barcoded 5' primer, a J-beta primer mix was included in a second PCR lasting roughly 6 to 12 cycles. TCRdb re-analysed the 5' RACE reads in MiXCR, keeping a single row per CDR3 protein. The data contain hundreds of thousands of distinct CDR3 sequences, 45% to 50% of them singletons. The sequencing input was blood. These receptors were collected from an older woman in good health.

A note on this clonotype: A junction end diverges from the germline sequence, so it may reflect a read error. The J gene is TRBJ2-5, the V gene TRBV4-2, with no clear D. CDR1 is LGHNA and CDR2 is YNFKEQ in the germline V gene. The CDR3 length is 15 residues. The CDR3 nucleotides read TGTGCCAGCAGCCAAGGCCCCACGGATGGAGAGGCCCAGTACTTC. Translation gives CASSQGPTDGEAQYF.

The chain is built from TRBV27 and TRBJ2-4; D is possibly TRBD1 or TRBD2 (5 bases each). The CDR3 has 12 amino acids. CDR1 is MNHEY, CDR2 SMNVEV, per germline (reference sequence). V was clipped by 6 bases and J by 13 bases, with 16 bases between them. The CDR3 coding sequence is TGTGCCAGCAGGCCTAGCTTGGGGGAGCAGTACTTC. Protein: CASRPSLGEQYF.

The chain employs TRBV27 and TRBJ1-1, with a possible D match to TRBD1 (5 bases). The CDR3 length is 14 residues. The germline V gene encodes CDR1 MNHEY and CDR2 SMNVEV (reference sequence). The V and J ends lost 3 bases and 4 bases respectively, with 12 bases between them. DNA of the CDR3: TGTGCCAGCAGTTTTCGGTTGGGGGGCACTGAAGCTTTCTTT. Residues: CASSFRLGGTEAFF.

This clonotype was observed once. The chain recombines TRBV5-6 with TRBJ1-5; weak D call: TRBD1 (6 bases). Germline V gives CDR1 SGHDT, CDR2 YYEEEE. The CDR3 consists of 13 residues. V lost 4 bases, J lost 7 bases, and 12 bases lay in between. The CDR3 region has the DNA TGTGCCAGCAGCATGGACAGAGGGCAGCCCCAGCATTTT. Residues: CASSMDRGQPQHF.

The chain couples TRBV9 to TRBJ2-7; the match to TRBD1 covers 7 bases. J gave up 3 bases and V 3 bases, and 6 bases lay outside the gene matches. The CDR3 totals 14 residues. Per the germline V gene, CDR1 is SGDLS and CDR2 is YYNGEE. CDR3 loop: CASSETGQSYEQYF. The DNA of the CDR3 is TGTGCCAGCAGCGAAACGGGACAGAGCTACGAGCAGTACTTC.